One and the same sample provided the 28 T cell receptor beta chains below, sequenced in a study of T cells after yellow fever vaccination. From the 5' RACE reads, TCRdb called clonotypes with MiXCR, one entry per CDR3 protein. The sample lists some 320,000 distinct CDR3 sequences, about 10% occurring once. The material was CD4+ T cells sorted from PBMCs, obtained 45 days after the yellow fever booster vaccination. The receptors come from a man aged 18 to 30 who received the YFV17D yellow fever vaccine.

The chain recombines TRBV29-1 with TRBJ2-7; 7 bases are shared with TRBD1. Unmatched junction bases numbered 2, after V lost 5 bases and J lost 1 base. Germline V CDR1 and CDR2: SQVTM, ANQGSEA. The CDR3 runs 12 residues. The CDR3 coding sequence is TGCAGCGTTAACAGGGGTTCCTACGAGCAGTACTTC. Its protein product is CSVNRGSYEQYF.

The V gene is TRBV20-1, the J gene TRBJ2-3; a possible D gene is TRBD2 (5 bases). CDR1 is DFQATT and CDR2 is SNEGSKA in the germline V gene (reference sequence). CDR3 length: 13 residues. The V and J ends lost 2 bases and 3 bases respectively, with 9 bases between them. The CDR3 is CSARYRETDTQYF. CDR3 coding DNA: TGCAGTGCTAGATACCGGGAAACAGATACGCAGTATTTT.

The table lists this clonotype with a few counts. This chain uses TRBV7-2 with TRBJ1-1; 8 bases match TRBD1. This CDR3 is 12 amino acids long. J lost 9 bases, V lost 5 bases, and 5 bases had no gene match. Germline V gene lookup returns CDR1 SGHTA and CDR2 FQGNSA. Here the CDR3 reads CASSTRTGKAFF. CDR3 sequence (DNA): TGTGCCAGCAGCACCAGGACAGGGAAAGCTTTCTTT. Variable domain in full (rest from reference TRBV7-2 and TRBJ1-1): GAGVSQSPSNKVTEKGKDVELRCDPISGHTALYWYRQSLGQGLEFLIYFQGNSAPDKSGLPSDRFSAERTGGSVSTLTIQRTQQEDSAVYLCASSTRTGKAFFGQGTRLTVV.

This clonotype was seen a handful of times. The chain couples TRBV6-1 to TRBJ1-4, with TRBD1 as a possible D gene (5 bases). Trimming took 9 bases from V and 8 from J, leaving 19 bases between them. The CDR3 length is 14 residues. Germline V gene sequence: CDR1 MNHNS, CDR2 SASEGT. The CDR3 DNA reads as TGTGCCAGTAAAACTCAGGGTCGGCGCGAAAAACTGTTTTTT. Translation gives CASKTQGRREKLFF.

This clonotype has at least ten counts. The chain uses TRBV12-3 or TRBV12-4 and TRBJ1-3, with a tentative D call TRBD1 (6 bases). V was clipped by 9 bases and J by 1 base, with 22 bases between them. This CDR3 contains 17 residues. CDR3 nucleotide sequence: TGTGCCAGTATACCGTTTACAGGGACTGTGTCTGGAAACACCATATATTTT. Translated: CASIPFTGTVSGNTIYF.

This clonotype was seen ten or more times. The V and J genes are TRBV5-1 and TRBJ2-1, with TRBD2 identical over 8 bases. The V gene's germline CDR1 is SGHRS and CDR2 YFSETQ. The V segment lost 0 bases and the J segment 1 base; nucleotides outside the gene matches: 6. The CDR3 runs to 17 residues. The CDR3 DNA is TGCGCCAGCAGCTTGGCCAGAAGCGGGGGATCCTACAATGAGCAGTTCTTC. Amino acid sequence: CASSLARSGGSYNEQFF.

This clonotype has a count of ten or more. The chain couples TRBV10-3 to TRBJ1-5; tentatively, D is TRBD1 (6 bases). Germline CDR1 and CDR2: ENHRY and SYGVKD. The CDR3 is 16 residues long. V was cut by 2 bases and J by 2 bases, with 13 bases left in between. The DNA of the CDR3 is TGTGCCATCAGTGAGGTCAGGGGAAGTGGCAATCAGCCCCAGCATTTT. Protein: CAISEVRGSGNQPQHF.

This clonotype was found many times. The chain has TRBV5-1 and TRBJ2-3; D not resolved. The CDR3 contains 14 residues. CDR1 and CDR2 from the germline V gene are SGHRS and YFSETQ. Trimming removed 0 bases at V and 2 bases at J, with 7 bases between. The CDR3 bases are TGCGCCAGCAGCTTGGCCTCACTCACAGATACGCAGTATTTT. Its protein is CASSLASLTDTQYF.

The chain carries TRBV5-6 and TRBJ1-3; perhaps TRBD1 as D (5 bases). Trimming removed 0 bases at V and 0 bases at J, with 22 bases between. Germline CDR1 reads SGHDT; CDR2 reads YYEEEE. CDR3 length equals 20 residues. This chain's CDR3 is CASSLVRGADYDSSGNTIYF. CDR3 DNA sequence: TGTGCCAGCAGCTTGGTGCGCGGGGCCGACTACGACAGCTCTGGAAACACCATATATTTT.

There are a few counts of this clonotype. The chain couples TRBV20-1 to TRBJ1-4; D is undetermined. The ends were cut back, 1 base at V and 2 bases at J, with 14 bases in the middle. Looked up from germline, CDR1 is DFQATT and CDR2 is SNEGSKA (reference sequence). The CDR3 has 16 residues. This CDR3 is CSARAQYPGTNEKLFF. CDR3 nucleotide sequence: TGCAGTGCTAGAGCTCAATACCCAGGCACTAATGAAAAACTGTTTTTT.

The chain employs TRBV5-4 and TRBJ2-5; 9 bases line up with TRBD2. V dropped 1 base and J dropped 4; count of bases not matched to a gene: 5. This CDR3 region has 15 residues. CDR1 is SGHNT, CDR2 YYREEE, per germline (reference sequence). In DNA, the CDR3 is TGTGCCAGCAGCTTGCCGCTAGCGGGGTCAGAGACCCAGTACTTC. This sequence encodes CASSLPLAGSETQYF.

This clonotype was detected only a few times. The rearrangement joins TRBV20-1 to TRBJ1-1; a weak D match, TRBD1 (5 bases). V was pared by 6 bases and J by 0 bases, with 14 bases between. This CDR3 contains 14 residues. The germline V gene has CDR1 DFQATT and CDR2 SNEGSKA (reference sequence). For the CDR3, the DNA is TGCAGTGCGCCCCGATGGGGGATGAACACTGAAGCTTTCTTT. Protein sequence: CSAPRWGMNTEAFF.

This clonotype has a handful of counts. The CDR3 protein is CASSTTGESTDTQYF. The CDR3 DNA reads TGTGCCAGCAGCACAACAGGGGAGAGCACAGATACGCAGTATTTT. The gene calls are TRBV7-3 and TRBJ2-3, with 7 bases fitting TRBD1. The CDR3 covers 15 residues. V was pared by 5 bases and J by 0 bases, with 5 bases of the junction left unmatched. CDR1 SGHTA and CDR2 FQGTGA come from the germline V gene.

DNA of the CDR3: TGTGCCAGCAGTTCGACAGGGGTTAGGTCCAATGAGCAGTTCTTC. Its protein is CASSSTGVRSNEQFF. The gene calls are TRBV6-5 and TRBJ2-1, with 8 bases aligning to TRBD1. Germline V gene data show CDR1 as MNHEY and CDR2 as SVGAGI. This CDR3 is built from 15 residues. Trimming took 4 bases from V and 6 from J; bases not matched to a gene: 8.

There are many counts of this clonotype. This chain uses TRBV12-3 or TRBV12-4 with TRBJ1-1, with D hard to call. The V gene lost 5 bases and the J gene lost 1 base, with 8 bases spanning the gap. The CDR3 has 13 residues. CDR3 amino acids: CASSPRQNTEAFF. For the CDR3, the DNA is TGTGCCAGCAGTCCCCGGCAGAACACTGAAGCTTTCTTT.

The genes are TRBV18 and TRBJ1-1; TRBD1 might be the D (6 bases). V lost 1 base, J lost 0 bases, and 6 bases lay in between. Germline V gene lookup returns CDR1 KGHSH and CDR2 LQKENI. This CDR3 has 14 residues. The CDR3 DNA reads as TGTGCCAGCTCACCACGACAGGTGAACACTGAAGCTTTCTTT. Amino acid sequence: CASSPRQVNTEAFF.

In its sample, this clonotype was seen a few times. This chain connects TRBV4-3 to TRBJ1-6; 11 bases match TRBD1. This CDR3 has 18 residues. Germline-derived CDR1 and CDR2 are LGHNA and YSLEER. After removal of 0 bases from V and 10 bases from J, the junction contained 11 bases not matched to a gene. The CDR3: CASSQEIGSGTGGSPLHF. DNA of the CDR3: TGCGCCAGCAGCCAAGAGATCGGCTCCGGGACAGGGGGATCACCCCTCCACTTT.

CDR3 sequence reads: CSARVPLLEGTEAFF. CDR3 nucleotide sequence: TGCAGTGCTAGAGTACCTCTTCTGGAGGGCACTGAAGCTTTCTTT. V is TRBV20-1 and J is TRBJ1-1, with D unresolved. CDR1 DFQATT and CDR2 SNEGSKA come from the germline V gene (reference sequence). V lost 1 base and J 4 bases, leaving 16 bases between the germline ends. This CDR3 contains 15 residues.

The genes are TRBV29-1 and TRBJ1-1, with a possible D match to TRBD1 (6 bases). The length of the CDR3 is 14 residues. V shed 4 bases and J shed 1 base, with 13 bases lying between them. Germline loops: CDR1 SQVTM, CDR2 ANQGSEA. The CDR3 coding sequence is TGCAGCGTTGTGGCGGGACACCGGAACACTGAAGCTTTCTTT. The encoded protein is CSVVAGHRNTEAFF. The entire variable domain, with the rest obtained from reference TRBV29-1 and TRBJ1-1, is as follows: SAVISQKPSRDICQRGTSLTIQCQVDSQVTMMFWYRQQPGQSLTLIATANQGSEATYESGFVIDKFPISRPNLTFSTLTVSNMSPEDSSIYLCSVVAGHRNTEAFFGQGTRLTVV.

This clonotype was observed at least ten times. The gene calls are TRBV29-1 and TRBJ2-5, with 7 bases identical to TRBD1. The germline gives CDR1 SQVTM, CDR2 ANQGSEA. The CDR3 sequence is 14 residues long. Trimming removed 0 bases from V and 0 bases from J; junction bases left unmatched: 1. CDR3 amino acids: CSVEDRGYQETQYF. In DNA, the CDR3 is TGCAGCGTTGAAGACAGGGGGTACCAAGAGACCCAGTACTTC. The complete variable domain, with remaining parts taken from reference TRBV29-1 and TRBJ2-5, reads SAVISQKPSRDICQRGTSLTIQCQVDSQVTMMFWYRQQPGQSLTLIATANQGSEATYESGFVIDKFPISRPNLTFSTLTVSNMSPEDSSIYLCSVEDRGYQETQYFGPGTRLLVL.

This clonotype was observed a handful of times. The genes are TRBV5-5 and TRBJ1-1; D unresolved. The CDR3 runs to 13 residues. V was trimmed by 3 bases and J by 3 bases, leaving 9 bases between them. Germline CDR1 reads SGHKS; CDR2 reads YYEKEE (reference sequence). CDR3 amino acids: CASSSVLDTEAFF. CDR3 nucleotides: TGTGCCAGCAGCTCGGTTTTGGACACTGAAGCTTTCTTT.

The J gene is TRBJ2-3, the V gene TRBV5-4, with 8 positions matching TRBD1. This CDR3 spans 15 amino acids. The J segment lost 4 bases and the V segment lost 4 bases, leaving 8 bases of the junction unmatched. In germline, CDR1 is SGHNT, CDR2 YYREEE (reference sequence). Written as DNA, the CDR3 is TGTGCCAGCAGCAAAGGACAGGGCCCGGCAGATACGCAGTATTTT. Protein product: CASSKGQGPADTQYF. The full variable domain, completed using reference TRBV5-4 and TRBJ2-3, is ETGVTQSPTHLIKTRGQQVTLRCSSQSGHNTVSWYQQALGQGPQFIFQYYREEENGRGNFPPRFSGLQFPNYSSELNVNALELDDSALYLCASSKGQGPADTQYFGPGTRLTVL.

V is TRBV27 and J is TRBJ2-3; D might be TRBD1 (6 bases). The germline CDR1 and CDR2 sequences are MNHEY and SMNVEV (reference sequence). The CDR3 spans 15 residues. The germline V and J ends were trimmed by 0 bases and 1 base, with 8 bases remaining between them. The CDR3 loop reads CASSLSWGRTDTQYF. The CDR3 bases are TGTGCCAGCAGTTTATCGTGGGGGCGCACAGATACGCAGTATTTT.

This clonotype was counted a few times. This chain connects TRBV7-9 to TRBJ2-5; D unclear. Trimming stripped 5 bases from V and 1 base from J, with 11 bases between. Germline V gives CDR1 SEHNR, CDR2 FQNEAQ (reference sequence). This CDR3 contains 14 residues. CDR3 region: CASSRTSAQETQYF. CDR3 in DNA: TGTGCCAGCAGCCGGACGTCCGCCCAAGAGACCCAGTACTTC. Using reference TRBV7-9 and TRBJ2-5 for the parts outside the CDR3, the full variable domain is DTGVSQNPRHKITKRGQNVTFRCDPISEHNRLYWYRQTLGQGPEFLTYFQNEAQLEKSRLLSDRFSAERPKGSFSTLEIQRTEQGDSAMYLCASSRTSAQETQYFGPGTRLLVL.

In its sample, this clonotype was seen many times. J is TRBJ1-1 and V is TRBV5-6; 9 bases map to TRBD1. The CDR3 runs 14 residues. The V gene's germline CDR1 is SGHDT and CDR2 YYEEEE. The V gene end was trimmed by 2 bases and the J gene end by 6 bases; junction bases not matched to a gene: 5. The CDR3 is CASSFGQGRPEAFF. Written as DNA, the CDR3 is TGTGCCAGCAGCTTTGGACAGGGGAGGCCTGAAGCTTTCTTT. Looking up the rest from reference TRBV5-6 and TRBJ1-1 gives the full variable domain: DAGVTQSPTHLIKTRGQQVTLRCSPKSGHDTVSWYQQALGQGPQFIFQYYEEEERQRGNFPDRFSGHQFPNYSSELNVNALLLGDSALYLCASSFGQGRPEAFFGQGTRLTVV.

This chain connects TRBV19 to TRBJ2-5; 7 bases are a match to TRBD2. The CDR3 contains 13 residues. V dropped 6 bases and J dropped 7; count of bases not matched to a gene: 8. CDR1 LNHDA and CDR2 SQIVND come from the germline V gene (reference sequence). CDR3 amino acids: CASRLAGVATQYF. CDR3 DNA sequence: TGTGCCAGTAGGTTGGCGGGGGTGGCGACCCAGTACTTC.

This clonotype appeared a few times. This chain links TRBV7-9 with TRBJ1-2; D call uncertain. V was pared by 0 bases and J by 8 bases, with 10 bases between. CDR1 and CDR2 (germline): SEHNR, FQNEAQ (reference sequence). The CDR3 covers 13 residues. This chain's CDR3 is CASSLALGSGYTF. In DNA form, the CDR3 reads TGTGCCAGCAGCTTAGCGCTGGGTAGCGGCTACACCTTC. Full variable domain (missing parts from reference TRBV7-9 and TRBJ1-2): DTGVSQNPRHKITKRGQNVTFRCDPISEHNRLYWYRQTLGQGPEFLTYFQNEAQLEKSRLLSDRFSAERPKGSFSTLEIQRTEQGDSAMYLCASSLALGSGYTFGSGTRLTVV.

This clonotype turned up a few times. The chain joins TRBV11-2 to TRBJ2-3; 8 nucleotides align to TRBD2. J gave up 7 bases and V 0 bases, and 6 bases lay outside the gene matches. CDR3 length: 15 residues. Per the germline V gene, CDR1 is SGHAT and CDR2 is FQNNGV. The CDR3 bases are TGTGCCAGCAGCTTAGAATCGGGGGGGGAAAATACGCAGTATTTT. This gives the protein CASSLESGGENTQYF.